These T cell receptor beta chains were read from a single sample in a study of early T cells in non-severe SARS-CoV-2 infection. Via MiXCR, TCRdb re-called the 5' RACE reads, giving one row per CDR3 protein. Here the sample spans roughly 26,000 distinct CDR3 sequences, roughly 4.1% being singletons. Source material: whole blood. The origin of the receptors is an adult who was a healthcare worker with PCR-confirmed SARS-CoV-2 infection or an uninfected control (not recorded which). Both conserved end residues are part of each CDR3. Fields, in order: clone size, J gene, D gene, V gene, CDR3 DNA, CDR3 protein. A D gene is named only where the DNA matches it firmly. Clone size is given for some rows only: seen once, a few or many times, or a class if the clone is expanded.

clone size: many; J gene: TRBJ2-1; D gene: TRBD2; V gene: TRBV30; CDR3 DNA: TGTGCCTGGTCGCAGGCACTTCCGGGACTAGCGGTTAATGAGCAGTTCTTC; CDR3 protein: CAWSQALPGLAVNEQFF
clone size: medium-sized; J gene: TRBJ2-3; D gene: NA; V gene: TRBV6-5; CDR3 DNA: TGTGCCAGCAGATGGAGCAGTACAGATACGCAGTATTTT; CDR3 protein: CASRWSSTDTQYF
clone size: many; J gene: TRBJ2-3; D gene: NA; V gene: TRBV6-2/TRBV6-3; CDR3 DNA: TGTGCCAGCAGGGACCCAAGTCGAGATACGCAGTATTTT; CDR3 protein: CASRDPSRDTQYF
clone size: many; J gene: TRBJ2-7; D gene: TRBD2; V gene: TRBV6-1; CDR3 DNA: TGTGCCAGCAGGGCCGCGCTAGCGGAGCCCCGCGAGCAGTACTTC; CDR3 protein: CASRAALAEPREQYF
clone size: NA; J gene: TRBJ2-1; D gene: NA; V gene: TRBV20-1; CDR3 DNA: TGCAGTGCCAGGGAGGTGGCAGGTCCCGTCTCCTACAATGAGCAGTTCTTC; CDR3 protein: CSAREVAGPVSYNEQFF
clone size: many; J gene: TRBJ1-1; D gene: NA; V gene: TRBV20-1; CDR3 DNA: TGCAGTGCTCCAAAGGTCCTGAACACTGAAGCTTTCTTT; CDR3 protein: CSAPKVLNTEAFF
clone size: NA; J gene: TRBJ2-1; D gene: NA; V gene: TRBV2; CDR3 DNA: TGTGCCTCTACGCGCAATAATGAGCAGTTCTTC; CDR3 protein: CASTRNNEQFF
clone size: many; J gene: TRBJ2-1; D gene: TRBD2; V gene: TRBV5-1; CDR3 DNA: TGCGCCAGCAGCCGGCTAGCGGACTCCTACAATGAGCAGTTCTTC; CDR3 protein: CASSRLADSYNEQFF
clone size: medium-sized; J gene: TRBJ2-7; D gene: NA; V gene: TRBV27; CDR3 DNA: TGTGCCAGCAGTGACGGGACCTACGAGCAGTACTTC; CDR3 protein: CASSDGTYEQYF
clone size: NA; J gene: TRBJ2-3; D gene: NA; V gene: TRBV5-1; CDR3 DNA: TGCGCCAGCAGCCTTAAGGCCGGGGGAGATACGCAGTATTTT; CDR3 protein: CASSLKAGGDTQYF
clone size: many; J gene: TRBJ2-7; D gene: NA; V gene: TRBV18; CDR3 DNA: TGTGCCAGCTCACCACCGGGATCCTACGAGCAGTACTTC; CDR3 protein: CASSPPGSYEQYF
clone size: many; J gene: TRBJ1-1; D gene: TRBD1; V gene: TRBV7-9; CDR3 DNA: TGTGCCAGCATCATGACAGGGGGGTCCATGAACACTGAAGCTTTCTTT; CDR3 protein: CASIMTGGSMNTEAFF
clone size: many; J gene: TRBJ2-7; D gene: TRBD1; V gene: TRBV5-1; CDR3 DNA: TGCGCCAGCAGCTTGGCCTCCGGGACAGGATTCTACGAGCAGTACTTC; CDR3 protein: CASSLASGTGFYEQYF
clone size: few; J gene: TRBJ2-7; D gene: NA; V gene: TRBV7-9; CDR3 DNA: TGTGCCAGCAGCTCGTCGTCCGAGCAGTACTTC; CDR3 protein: CASSSSSEQYF
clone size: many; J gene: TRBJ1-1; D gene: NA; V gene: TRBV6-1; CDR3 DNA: TGTGCCAGCAGGCGGACAGATAACACTGAAGCTTTCTTT; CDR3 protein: CASRRTDNTEAFF
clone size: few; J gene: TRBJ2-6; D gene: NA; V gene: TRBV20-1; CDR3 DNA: TGCAGTGCTAGAGGCACAGGGCGAAGCTCTGGGGCCAACGTCCTGACTTTC; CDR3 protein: CSARGTGRSSGANVLTF
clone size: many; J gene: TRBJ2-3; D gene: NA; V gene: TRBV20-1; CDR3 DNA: TGCAGTGCTAGCCTCGGGACAAGAGTAGATACGCAGTATTTT; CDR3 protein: CSASLGTRVDTQYF
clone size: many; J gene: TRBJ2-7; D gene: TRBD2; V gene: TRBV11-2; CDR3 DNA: TGTGCCAGCAGCTCAGGACTAGCGGTAGTCGAGCAGTACTTC; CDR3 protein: CASSSGLAVVEQYF
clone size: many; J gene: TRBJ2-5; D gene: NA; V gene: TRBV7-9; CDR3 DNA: TGTGCCAGCAGCCGGGTGGAGTACGAGACCCAGTACTTC; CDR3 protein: CASSRVEYETQYF
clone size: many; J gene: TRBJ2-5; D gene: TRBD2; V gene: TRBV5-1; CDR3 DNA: TGCGCCAGCAGCTCGAATATGGGACTAGCACAAGAGACCCAGTACTTC; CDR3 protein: CASSSNMGLAQETQYF
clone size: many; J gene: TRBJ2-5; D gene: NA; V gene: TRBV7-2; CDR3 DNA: TGTGCCAGCAGCTTGGGGGGGCACGAGACCCAGTACTTC; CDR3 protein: CASSLGGHETQYF
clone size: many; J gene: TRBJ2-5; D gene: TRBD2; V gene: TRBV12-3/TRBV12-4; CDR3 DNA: TGTGCCAGCAGTTTCGGGGGGGGGACAAAGACCCAGTACTTC; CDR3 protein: CASSFGGGTKTQYF
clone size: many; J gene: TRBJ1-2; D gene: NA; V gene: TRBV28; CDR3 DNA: TGTGCCAGCAGCCGTCTCGGACGGACATCTAACTATGGCTACACCTTC; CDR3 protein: CASSRLGRTSNYGYTF
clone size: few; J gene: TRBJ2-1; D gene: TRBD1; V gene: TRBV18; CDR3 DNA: TGTGCCAGCTCACCGGACAGGACGTACAATGAGCAGTTCTTC; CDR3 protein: CASSPDRTYNEQFF
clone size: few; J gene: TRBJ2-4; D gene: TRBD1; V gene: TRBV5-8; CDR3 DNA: TGTGCCAGCAGCCCGACAGGGGGCAGGAACATTCAGTACTTC; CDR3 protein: CASSPTGGRNIQYF
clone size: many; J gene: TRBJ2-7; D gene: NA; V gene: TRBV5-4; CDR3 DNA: TGTGCCAGCAGCTTGGAAGGCGGTTTTGCCTACGAGCAGTACTTC; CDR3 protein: CASSLEGGFAYEQYF
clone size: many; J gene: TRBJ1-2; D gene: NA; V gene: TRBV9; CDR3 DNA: TGTGCCAGCAGCCCTTCTGGGGGATTCTATGGCTACACCTTC; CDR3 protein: CASSPSGGFYGYTF
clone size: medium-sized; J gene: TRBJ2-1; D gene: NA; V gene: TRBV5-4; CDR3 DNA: TGTGCCACCTCACGACGAACCGCCCTCCTAGGATCCTACAATGAGCAGTTCTTC; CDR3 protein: CATSRRTALLGSYNEQFF